One and the same sample provided the 32 T cell receptor beta chains below, sequenced in a study of T cells in Graves' hyperthyroidism and ophthalmopathy. Amplification yielded TCR beta CDR3 regions, with RNA transcripts as the source. A first-round RT-PCR of the TCR CDR3 used the HTBI primer set. TCRdb independently ran MiXCR on the multiplex PCR reads; one entry per CDR3 protein. The sample has under 350,000 distinct CDR3 sequences, about 17% seen once. The source material was blood. The source of these receptors is a woman aged 55-69 years with Graves' ophthalmopathy.

The rearrangement uses TRBV14 and TRBJ1-2; 7 nucleotides align to TRBD1. CDR3 length: 14 amino acids. Germline trimming cut 2 bases from V and 5 bases from J; bases unmatched to any gene: 5. CDR1 and CDR2 from the germline V gene are SGHDN and FVKESK. In DNA, the CDR3 is TGTGCCAGCAGCCAACGAACACAGGGGTATGGCTACACCTTC. As protein: CASSQRTQGYGYTF.

This clonotype was seen more than once but under ten times. The chain is built from TRBV6-1 and TRBJ2-7; D possibly corresponds to TRBD2 (6 bases). V gave up 7 bases and J gave up 3 bases, with 16 bases separating them. The CDR3 has 14 amino acids. Germline values: CDR1 MNHNS, CDR2 SASEGT. The CDR3 sequence: CASNRRDSFYEQYF. Written as DNA, the CDR3 is TGTGCCAGCAACCGCCGGGACTCCTTCTACGAGCAGTACTTC.

In this sample, this clonotype turned up many times. V and J are TRBV28 and TRBJ2-7, with 9 bases that match TRBD1. The CDR3 spans 17 residues. The junction had 15 bases not matched to a gene; V was cut back by 6 bases and J by 3 bases. Germline CDR1 MDHEN, CDR2 SYDVKM. This CDR3 is CASRFNNPGQGYYEQYF. CDR3 DNA sequence: TGTGCCAGCAGATTTAATAATCCGGGACAGGGATACTACGAGCAGTACTTC.

This clonotype was observed a handful of times. One junction end does not reproduce the germline sequence, and a read error may be involved. The chain links TRBV5-1 to TRBJ2-7; D possibly corresponds to TRBD1 (6 bases). Germline lookup yields CDR1 SGHRS and CDR2 YFSETQ. The CDR3 totals 14 residues. The CDR3 DNA sequence: TGCGTCAGCAGACCACGTACCACAGGGAGCGAGCAGTACTTC. Translation gives CVSRPRTTGSEQYF.

This clonotype was counted at least ten times. This rearrangement joins TRBV9 to TRBJ1-4; unclear D gene. The V gene's germline CDR1 is SGDLS and CDR2 YYNGEE. The CDR3 spans 16 residues. Trimming pared 1 base from V and 8 bases from J, leaving 18 bases between. The CDR3 region has the DNA TGTGCCAGCAGCGTATCGCCGGTATTGGGTCGCGAAAAACTGTTTTTT. This sequence encodes CASSVSPVLGREKLFF.

The chain joins TRBV12-3 or TRBV12-4 to TRBJ1-2; 7 nucleotides line up with TRBD1. The V gene end was trimmed by 7 bases and the J gene end by 4 bases; junction bases not matched to a gene: 9. The CDR3 covers 14 residues. The chain's CDR3 is CASTEGQVLYGYTF. Written as DNA, the CDR3 is TGTGCCAGCACCGAAGGACAGGTTCTCTATGGCTACACCTTC.

The V call is TRBV14, the J call TRBJ2-7; D call uncertain. The germline V gene encodes CDR1 SGHDN and CDR2 FVKESK. This CDR3 spans 12 amino acids. The ends were cut back, 1 base at V and 4 bases at J, with 5 bases in the middle. CDR3 nucleotides: TGTGCCAGCAGCCAAGTGCGTTACGAGCAGTACTTC. This codes for CASSQVRYEQYF.

Only one count was recorded for this clonotype. The chain recombines TRBV4-1 with TRBJ2-1; 8 nucleotides match TRBD2. V was pared by 0 bases and J by 3 bases, with 4 bases of the junction left unmatched. The CDR3 spans 16 residues. In germline, CDR1 is MGHRA, CDR2 YSYEKL. The DNA for the CDR3 is TGCGCCAGCAGCCAAGATGGTAGCGGGGACTACAATGAGCAGTTCTTC. This encodes CASSQDGSGDYNEQFF.

About this clonotype: This may be a read error, as it is one base from a much larger clone. The chain joins TRBV27 to TRBJ2-7, with 10 bases lining up with TRBD1. The V segment lost 3 bases and the J segment 5 bases; nucleotides outside the gene matches: 13. CDR3 length: 17 amino acids. Per the germline V gene, CDR1 is MNHEY and CDR2 is SMNVEV (reference sequence). As DNA, the CDR3 is TGTGCCAGCAGTTTGCCCCCCCCCAGACAGGGGGCTCACGAGCAGTACTTC. It encodes CASSLPPPRQGAHEQYF.

This clonotype was seen ten or more times. This chain joins TRBV28 and TRBJ2-1; 13 bases are shared with TRBD2. From germline, CDR1 is MDHEN and CDR2 SYDVKM. This CDR3 is built from 16 residues. With V trimmed by 1 base and J by 9 bases, 6 bases remained unmatched. The CDR3 DNA reads TGTGCCAGCAGTTTATTCGGGACTAGCGGGACGGTTGAGCAGTTCTTC. This sequence encodes CASSLFGTSGTVEQFF.

Ten or more counts support this clonotype. The chain recombines TRBV7-2 with TRBJ2-5; D uncertain. Germline V CDR1 and CDR2: SGHTA, FQGNSA. The CDR3 runs to 15 residues. Trimming removed 2 bases at V and 2 bases at J, with 12 bases between. The CDR3 DNA is TGTGCCAGCAGCTTAAGTTCGGTAAATCAAGAGACCCAGTACTTC. Protein product: CASSLSSVNQETQYF.

Many counts were recorded for this clonotype. The rearrangement joins TRBV11-2 to TRBJ1-2; D ambiguous. Looked up from germline, CDR1 is SGHAT and CDR2 is FQNNGV. V was pared by 3 bases and J by 0 bases, with 11 bases between. The CDR3 contains 15 residues. The CDR3 region is CASSFSLTANYGYTF. The CDR3 nucleotides are TGTGCCAGCAGCTTTTCACTAACAGCTAACTATGGCTACACCTTC.

The table lists this clonotype with many counts. The CDR3 coding sequence is TGCGCCAGCAGCCAGCTCGGGACTCGGCCTGCAGAGACCCAGTACTTC. This encodes CASSQLGTRPAETQYF. This chain connects TRBV4-1 to TRBJ2-5; D is possibly TRBD2 (6 bases). V dropped 3 bases and J dropped 4 bases, with 18 bases sitting between them. The germline gives CDR1 MGHRA, CDR2 YSYEKL. This CDR3 comprises 16 residues.

A remark on this clonotype: Its ends do not fully match the called genes, so a read error is possible. The chain has TRBV20-1 and TRBJ1-3; the D gene is possibly TRBD1 (6 bases). Looked up from germline, CDR1 is DFQATT and CDR2 is SNEGSKA (reference sequence). The CDR3 sequence is 14 residues long. Here the CDR3 DNA reads TGCAGTGCTAGGGACAGAACCTCTGGAAACACCATGTATTTT. As protein: CSARDRTSGNTMYF.

The chain carries TRBV7-2 and TRBJ2-3; 8 positions match TRBD2. V lost 2 bases to trimming and J lost 2 bases; unmatched junction nucleotides: 6. In germline, CDR1 is SGHTA, CDR2 FQGNSA. This CDR3 is built from 16 residues. The CDR3 region is CASSLSLAGPTDTQYF. The CDR3 DNA reads TGTGCCAGCAGCTTAAGCTTAGCGGGGCCCACAGATACGCAGTATTTT.

There are many counts of this clonotype. The chain combines TRBV5-1 with TRBJ1-1; D might be TRBD1 (5 bases). The germline V gene has CDR1 SGHRS and CDR2 YFSETQ. The germline V and J ends were trimmed by 3 bases and 3 bases, with 9 bases remaining between them. The length of the CDR3 is 13 residues. CDR3 DNA: TGCGCCAGCAGCTCCGGAGGGGACACTGAAGCTTTCTTT. Translated: CASSSGGDTEAFF.

The V call is TRBV10-3, the J call TRBJ2-1, with 9 bases that match TRBD1. This CDR3 is built from 15 residues. The V segment lost 6 bases and the J segment 7 bases; nucleotides outside the gene matches: 10. The V gene's germline CDR1 is ENHRY and CDR2 SYGVKD. The DNA of the CDR3 is TGTGCCATCAGCAGGACAGGGGAGGATACGAATGAGCAGTTCTTC. It is translated as CAISRTGEDTNEQFF.

This clonotype was seen many times. J is TRBJ1-5 and V is TRBV15, with a tentative D call TRBD1 (6 bases). The CDR3 sequence is 15 residues long. Germline CDR1 and CDR2: LNHNV and YYDKDF (reference sequence). Trimming removed 1 base from V and 6 bases from J, with 13 bases in between. CDR3 nucleotides: TGTGCCACCAGCAGAGGGAACAGGGTGGGTCAGCCCCAGCATTTT. Translation: CATSRGNRVGQPQHF.

At least ten counts were recorded for this clonotype. The chain recombines TRBV20-1 with TRBJ1-1; D is uncertain. CDR1 and CDR2 from the germline V gene are DFQATT and SNEGSKA (reference sequence). Deletions cut 0 bases from V and 1 base from J, with 6 bases between. CDR3 length: 13 amino acids. The CDR3 region is CSARDGRNTEAFF. CDR3 sequence (DNA): TGCAGTGCTAGAGATGGGCGGAACACTGAAGCTTTCTTT.

V usage is TRBV19 and J usage is TRBJ1-2; D is unresolved. Trimming shortened V by 8 bases and J by 3 bases, and 13 bases separated the two germline ends. CDR3 length equals 13 residues. The germline V gene has CDR1 LNHDA and CDR2 SQIVND (reference sequence). CDR3 region: CASCIPPDYGYTF. CDR3 nucleotides: TGTGCCAGTTGCATCCCTCCTGACTATGGCTACACCTTC.

In this sample, this clonotype turned up many times. The rearrangement links TRBV7-9 to TRBJ2-5; D uncertain. The CDR3 covers 14 residues. The V end lost 3 bases, the J end lost 4 bases, and 12 bases lay between the germline ends. The V gene's germline CDR1 is SEHNR and CDR2 FQNEAQ (reference sequence). The CDR3 spells CASSFSTGLETQYF. The DNA of the CDR3 is TGTGCCAGCAGCTTCTCAACTGGGTTAGAGACCCAGTACTTC.

The CDR3 is CASGGLANSGANVLTF. In nucleotides, the CDR3 is TGTGCCAGCGGGGGCCTGGCCAACTCTGGGGCCAACGTCCTGACTTTC. The chain links TRBV4-2 to TRBJ2-6; the D gene is possibly TRBD1 (6 bases). CDR3 length: 16 residues. Looked up from germline, CDR1 is LGHNA and CDR2 is YNFKEQ. Trimming took off 8 bases at V and 0 bases at J, with 14 bases between the two ends.

V is TRBV2 and J is TRBJ1-4; tentatively, D is TRBD1 (5 bases). Trimming removed 7 bases at V and 7 bases at J, with 13 bases between. This CDR3 spans 13 amino acids. CDR1 is SNHLY, CDR2 FYNNEI, per germline. The CDR3 region has the DNA TGTGCCAGCAACCAGGGTTCCGGTGAAAAACTGTTTTTT. Translation: CASNQGSGEKLFF.

This clonotype was picked up many times. This CDR3 is CASSQERTRGYNEQFF. The CDR3 DNA sequence: TGCGCCAGCAGCCAAGAGCGTACGAGGGGATACAATGAGCAGTTCTTC. The gene calls are TRBV4-1 and TRBJ2-1; either TRBD1 or TRBD2 may fit D (5 bases each). V lost 0 bases and J lost 4, with 13 bases in between. Germline V gene data show CDR1 as MGHRA and CDR2 as YSYEKL. The CDR3 sequence is 16 residues long.

This clonotype occurred many times. The chain has TRBV6-5 and TRBJ1-5; 8 bases are a match to TRBD1. The ends lost 2 bases at V and 7 bases at J; junction bases unmatched: 13. Germline lookup yields CDR1 MNHEY and CDR2 SVGAGI. The CDR3 has 17 amino acids. The chain's CDR3 is CASSYPSRAQGVQPQHF. Written as DNA, the CDR3 is TGTGCCAGCAGTTACCCCTCCCGTGCACAGGGGGTGCAGCCCCAGCATTTT.

This clonotype was counted a few times. The genes are TRBV19 and TRBJ1-2; 9 bases agree with TRBD1. Germline CDR1 reads LNHDA; CDR2 reads SQIVND (reference sequence). The V and J ends lost 6 bases and 3 bases, in that order; junction bases with no gene match: 8. The length of the CDR3 is 15 residues. The CDR3 nucleotides are TGTGCCAGTAGCTCCCACAGGGGGCGCGACTATGGCTACACCTTC. This encodes CASSSHRGRDYGYTF.

The rearrangement joins TRBV10-3 to TRBJ2-1; 7 nucleotides align to TRBD2. Per germline, CDR1 ENHRY and CDR2 SYGVKD. Trimming at V came to 0 bases and at J to 7 bases, leaving 3 bases not matched to a gene. The CDR3 is made up of 14 amino acids. The CDR3 DNA reads TGTGCCATCAGTGAGTCTAGCGGGCTAAATGAGCAGTTCTTC. It specifies CAISESSGLNEQFF.

Points on this clonotype: A read error may be the cause here, since a much bigger clone is one base away. The DNA of the CDR3 is TGCAGTGCTAGAGATCGGGCAGCTAACTATGGCTACACCTTC. Its translation: CSARDRAANYGYTF. The chain combines TRBV20-1 with TRBJ1-2; D is uncertain. Germline CDR1 and CDR2: DFQATT and SNEGSKA (reference sequence). The CDR3 contains 14 residues. V lost 0 bases to trimming and J lost 0 bases, with 8 bases between them.

This clonotype was seen at least ten times. The chain combines TRBV19 with TRBJ1-1; D remains ambiguous. Per germline, CDR1 LNHDA and CDR2 SQIVND (reference sequence). V was trimmed by 7 bases and J by 0 bases, leaving 9 bases between them. CDR3 size: 13 residues. The DNA for the CDR3 is TGTGCCAGTACTACGGCACTGAACACTGAAGCTTTCTTT. This encodes CASTTALNTEAFF.

The table lists this clonotype with many counts. The rearrangement uses TRBV7-2 and TRBJ1-1, with TRBD1 identical over 11 bases. The V and J ends lost 5 bases and 4 bases, in that order; junction bases with no gene match: 6. Germline V gene lookup returns CDR1 SGHTA and CDR2 FQGNSA. This CDR3 has 15 amino acids. CDR3 amino acids: CASSPQGQGGTEAFF. The CDR3 nucleotides read TGTGCCAGCAGCCCCCAGGGACAGGGGGGCACTGAAGCTTTCTTT.

This chain joins TRBV6-1 and TRBJ1-5, with 7 bases identical to TRBD1. V lost 8 bases and J lost 2; bases outside the gene matches: 3. This CDR3 region has 13 residues. CDR1 is MNHNS, CDR2 SASEGT, per germline. The CDR3 coding sequence is TGTGCCAGCGACGACAGGGGCAATCAGCCCCAGCATTTT. This codes for CASDDRGNQPQHF.

The chain carries TRBV25-1 and TRBJ2-1, with 10 bases aligning to TRBD2. J gave up 2 bases and V 3 bases, and 13 bases lay outside the gene matches. CDR3 size: 19 residues. CDR1 is MGHDK, CDR2 SYGVNS, per germline. Here the CDR3 reads CASSDGAGGQQEAYNEQFF. The CDR3, as DNA: TGTGCCAGCAGTGATGGAGCGGGGGGGCAACAGGAGGCCTACAATGAGCAGTTCTTC.